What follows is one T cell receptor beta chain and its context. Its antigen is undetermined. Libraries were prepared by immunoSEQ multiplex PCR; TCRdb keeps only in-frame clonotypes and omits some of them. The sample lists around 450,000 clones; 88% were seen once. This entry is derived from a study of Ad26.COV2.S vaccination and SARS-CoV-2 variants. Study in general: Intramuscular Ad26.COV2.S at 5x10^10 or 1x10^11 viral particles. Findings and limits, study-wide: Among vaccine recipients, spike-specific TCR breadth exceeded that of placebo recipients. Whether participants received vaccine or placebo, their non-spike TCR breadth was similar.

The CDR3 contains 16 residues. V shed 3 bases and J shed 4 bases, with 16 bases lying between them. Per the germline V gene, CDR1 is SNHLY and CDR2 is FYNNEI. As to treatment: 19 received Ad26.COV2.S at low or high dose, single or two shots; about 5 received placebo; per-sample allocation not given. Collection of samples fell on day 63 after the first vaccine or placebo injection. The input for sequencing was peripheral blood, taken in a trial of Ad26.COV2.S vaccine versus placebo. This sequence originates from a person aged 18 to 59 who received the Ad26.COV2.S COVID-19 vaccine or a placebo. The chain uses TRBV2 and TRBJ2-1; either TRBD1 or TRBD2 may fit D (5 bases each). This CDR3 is CASSEMGTGVYNEQFF. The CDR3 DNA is TGTGCCAGCAGTGAGATGGGGACCGGGGTTTACAATGAGCAGTTCTTC.